This is a list of T cell receptor beta chains from one sample in a study of blood T cell repertoires in COVID-19. Assay used: immunoSEQ multiplex PCR; TCRdb lists only in-frame clones, some missing. The table shows about 35,000 clones, with approximately 81% occurring only once. The sample taken for sequencing was peripheral blood. All receptors derive from a man between 60 and 75 years old in a cohort sampled during active COVID-19. The CDR3 runs from the conserved cysteine through the conserved F or W. D genes are given only for firm matches. The listing skips clone size in some rows; elsewhere it reads once, few, many or a size class.

CDR3 protein	CDR3 DNA	clone size	D gene	V gene	J gene
CASSQDAQGQPQHF	TGTGCCAGCAGCCAAGATGCCCAGGGTCAGCCCCAGCATTTT	-	-	TRBV3-1/TRBV3-2	TRBJ1-5
CASSNRVRGGNTIYF	TGTGCCAGCAGTAACAGGGTACGAGGTGGAAACACCATATATTTT	-	-	TRBV28	TRBJ1-3
CASSLLGGEETQYF	TGTGCCAGCAGCTTACTGGGAGGGGAAGAGACCCAGTACTTC	-	TRBD2	TRBV7-3	TRBJ2-5
CASSYNRANVLTF	TGTGCCAGCAGTTACAACAGGGCCAACGTCCTGACTTTC	-	-	TRBV6-5	TRBJ2-6
CASSPPASGRAGQYF	TGTGCCAGCAGTCCCCCGGCCAGCGGGAGGGCCGGGCAGTACTTC	-	TRBD2	TRBV28	TRBJ2-7
CASSQPGPVDREVTEAFF	TGTGCCAGCAGCCAACCTGGACCAGTGGACAGGGAGGTCACTGAAGCTTTCTTT	once	TRBD1	TRBV5-6	TRBJ1-1
CASSVAATSPQYF	TGTGCCAGCAGTGTAGCGGCGACCTCGCCGCAGTACTTC	few	-	TRBV27	TRBJ2-7
CAISESGGGGGQPQHF	TGTGCCATCAGTGAGTCAGGTGGGGGCGGAGGTCAGCCCCAGCATTTT	-	-	TRBV10-3	TRBJ1-5
CASSFGSGLNTEAFF	TGTGCCAGCAGCTTTGGGTCGGGGTTGAACACTGAAGCTTTCTTT	-	-	TRBV5-6	TRBJ1-1
CASSQEPGGVAYEQYF	TGTGCCAGCAGCCAAGAGCCGGGCGGGGTGGCCTACGAGCAGTACTTC	-	-	TRBV3-1/TRBV3-2	TRBJ2-7
CASSPGQSNTEAFF	TGTGCCAGCTCACCTGGGCAGAGCAACACTGAAGCTTTCTTT	-	-	TRBV18	TRBJ1-1
CASSVEGSGSKATQYF	TGTGCCAGCAGCGTAGAAGGTAGCGGGAGTAAGGCTACGCAGTATTTT	-	TRBD2	TRBV9	TRBJ2-3
CASSIRQGTSYEQYF	TGTGCCAGTAGTATACGGCAGGGGACCTCCTACGAGCAGTACTTC	-	-	TRBV19	TRBJ2-7
CASSEFHTDTQYF	TGCGCCAGCAGTGAGTTTCACACAGATACGCAGTATTTT	few	-	TRBV10-2	TRBJ2-3
CASGEILADSYEQYF	TGTGCCAGCGGTGAAATACTAGCAGACTCCTACGAGCAGTACTTC	-	-	TRBV27	TRBJ2-7
CASSQVGTRAYNEQFF	TGTGCCAGCAGCCAAGTCGGGACTAGAGCCTACAATGAGCAGTTCTTC	-	TRBD2	TRBV4-2	TRBJ2-1
CASSLAGSTYEQYF	TGTGCCAGCAGTTTAGCGGGATCTACCTACGAGCAGTACTTC	few	-	TRBV28	TRBJ2-7
CASSQDRGPFQPQHF	TGCGCCAGCAGCCAGGACAGGGGGCCATTTCAGCCCCAGCATTTT	-	TRBD1	TRBV4-1	TRBJ1-5
CASSPWAGEAKNIQYF	TGTGCCAGCAGCCCCTGGGCAGGGGAAGCCAAAAACATTCAGTACTTC	few	-	TRBV9	TRBJ2-4
CASSSPSRNNEQFF	TGTGCCAGCAGTTCGCCTTCCAGAAACAATGAGCAGTTCTTC	-	-	TRBV6-2/TRBV6-3	TRBJ2-1
CATSDSGLQLNEQFF	TGTGCCACCAGTGATTCGGGACTGCAACTCAATGAGCAGTTCTTC	once	-	TRBV24-1	TRBJ2-1
CASSSQQETQYF	TGTGCCAGCAGTTCCCAACAAGAGACCCAGTACTTC	-	-	TRBV28	TRBJ2-5
CASSYSRVYNEQFF	TGTGCCAGCAGTTACTCGAGGGTATACAATGAGCAGTTCTTC	-	-	TRBV6-5	TRBJ2-1
CASSAQDRGTEAFF	TGTGCCAGCAGCGCCCAAGACAGGGGCACTGAAGCTTTCTTT	-	TRBD1	TRBV9	TRBJ1-1
CASSLPTSGSYNEQFF	TGTGCCAGCAGCTTACCAACTAGCGGGTCGTACAATGAGCAGTTCTTC	-	TRBD2	TRBV5-4	TRBJ2-1
CASSQGVLAEAFF	TGTGCCAGCAGCCAAGGGGTCTTGGCTGAAGCTTTCTTT	-	-	TRBV9	TRBJ1-1
CASIRVRASGDSPLHF	TGTGCCAGCATCCGAGTCAGGGCTTCAGGCGATTCACCCCTCCACTTT	-	-	TRBV28	TRBJ1-6
CASSGPGESSPLHF	TGTGCCAGCAGCGGCCCAGGGGAAAGTTCACCCCTCCACTTT	-	-	TRBV7-9	TRBJ1-6
CASSYAASGGYTF	TGTGCCAGCAGTTACGCGGCCTCCGGTGGCTACACCTTC	-	-	TRBV6-5	TRBJ1-2
CASSLTGQGAFYGYTF	TGCGCCAGCAGCCTTACAGGACAGGGGGCTTTCTATGGCTACACCTTC	few	TRBD1	TRBV4-1	TRBJ1-2
CAISEYRAGGFNEQYF	TGTGCCATCAGTGAGTATCGAGCAGGGGGCTTCAACGAGCAGTACTTC	-	TRBD1	TRBV10-3	TRBJ2-7
CASSLTRDGYTF	TGTGCCAGTAGTCTTACTAGGGATGGCTACACCTTC	-	-	TRBV19	TRBJ1-2
CASTERGTAPAEQYF	TGTGCCAGCACCGAGAGGGGGACAGCCCCCGCCGAGCAGTACTTC	-	TRBD1	TRBV6-5	TRBJ2-7
CSATTGAEQFF	TGCAGTGCAACAACAGGCGCTGAGCAGTTCTTC	-	-	TRBV20-1	TRBJ2-1
CAIAGVGGYGYTF	TGTGCCATCGCGGGGGTCGGGGGATATGGCTACACCTTC	once	-	TRBV19	TRBJ1-2
CASSPWRLSSYNEQFF	TGCGCCAGCAGCCCTTGGAGACTCAGCTCCTACAATGAGCAGTTCTTC	-	-	TRBV4-1	TRBJ2-1
CAIPPRGNQPQHF	TGCGCCATCCCTCCCAGGGGGAATCAGCCCCAGCATTTT	-	TRBD1	TRBV23-1	TRBJ1-5
CASRTSGISSYEQYF	TGTGCCAGCAGGACTAGCGGGATAAGCTCCTACGAGCAGTACTTC	once	TRBD2	TRBV2	TRBJ2-7
CASSLAGSDYGYTF	TGCGCCAGCAGCTTGGCGGGTTCGGACTATGGCTACACCTTC	-	-	TRBV5-1	TRBJ1-2
CASSRTGDNEQFF	TGTGCCAGCAGCCGAACAGGAGACAATGAGCAGTTCTTC	-	-	TRBV5-4	TRBJ2-1
CATGQANSGPNEQFF	TGTGCCACAGGACAGGCTAACAGCGGGCCAAATGAGCAGTTCTTC	once	-	TRBV2	TRBJ2-1
CASSQGEVGEQYF	TGCGCCAGCAGCCAAGGGGAGGTCGGCGAGCAGTACTTC	-	-	TRBV4-1	TRBJ2-7
CASSSKTGMITFF	TGTGCCAGCAGCTCTAAGACAGGGATGATAACTTTCTTT	few	TRBD1	TRBV7-2	TRBJ1-1
CASSITGQGNQPQHF	TGTGCCAGCAGTATTACCGGACAGGGTAATCAGCCCCAGCATTTT	-	TRBD1	TRBV6-5	TRBJ1-5
CSASRAGSGNTIYF	TGCAGTGCTAGTCGCGCCGGCTCTGGAAACACCATATATTTT	-	-	TRBV20-1	TRBJ1-3
CASSYPGQGAPGANVLTF	TGTGCCAGCAGCTACCCTGGACAGGGGGCGCCTGGGGCCAACGTCCTGACTTTC	once	TRBD1	TRBV7-2	TRBJ2-6
CASSQEFREDGELFF	TGTGCCAGCAGCCAAGAGTTCAGGGAGGACGGGGAGCTGTTTTTT	-	-	TRBV3-1/TRBV3-2	TRBJ2-2
CASSLGGFNSPLHF	TGTGCCAGCAGCCTGGGAGGATTCAATTCACCCCTCCACTTT	-	-	TRBV11-3	TRBJ1-6
CASSWFVQETQETQYF	TGTGCCAGCAGTTGGTTTGTACAGGAGACCCAAGAGACCCAGTACTTC	few	-	TRBV6-2/TRBV6-3	TRBJ2-5
CASSSRVLAAFF	TGTGCCAGCAGTTCGAGGGTCCTGGCGGCTTTCTTT	-	-	TRBV28	TRBJ1-1
CASSRETGGGYEQYF	TGTGCCAGCAGCCGAGAGACAGGGGGTGGCTACGAGCAGTACTTC	-	TRBD1	TRBV4-2	TRBJ2-7
CASSPQQGSYEQYF	TGTGCCAGCAGCCCCCAACAGGGCTCCTACGAGCAGTACTTC	-	-	TRBV7-2	TRBJ2-7
CASSVGNPDTGELFF	TGTGCCAGCAGCGTAGGTAACCCGGACACCGGGGAGCTGTTTTTT	-	-	TRBV9	TRBJ2-2